These 17 T cell receptor beta chains share one sample of origin, sequenced in a study of CD8 T cells in ankylosing spondylitis (dated by TCRdb to the late 2010s). Receptor amplification or capture employed 5' RACE. Sequencing used an Illumina HiSeq 2500. The public reads were reanalyzed by TCRdb: fastp trimming at Q25, MiXCR alignment, in-frame beta chains only. Rows with one shared CDR3 protein collapse into an entry with the most common genes and DNA. The sample table contains about 39,000 distinct CDR3 sequences; only one count was recorded for around 3% of them. The top ten clonotypes cover 2.8% of the sample. Source material: blood, either unsorted or a sorted T cell fraction (not recorded which). The receptor source for this set is a male donor with ankylosing spondylitis or in good health (not recorded which).

This clonotype has a count of ten or more. The V and J genes are TRBV9 and TRBJ2-2; TRBD2 matches 8 bases. CDR1 is SGDLS and CDR2 is YYNGEE in the germline V gene. The CDR3 extends over 17 amino acids. V was pared by 0 bases and J by 1 base, with 5 bases of the junction left unmatched. The CDR3 coding sequence is TGTGCCAGCAGCGTAGGTCTCGGGGGGGGGAACACCGGGGAGCTGTTTTTT. Amino acid sequence: CASSVGLGGGNTGELFF.

The table lists this clonotype with many counts. J is TRBJ2-1 and V is TRBV9; a possible D gene is TRBD2 (5 bases). Trimming shortened V by 4 bases and J by 7 bases, and 9 bases separated the two germline ends. The germline gives CDR1 SGDLS, CDR2 YYNGEE. The length of the CDR3 is 12 residues. The CDR3 region has the DNA TGTGCCAGCAGCACTAGTAGGAATGAGCAGTTCTTC. It yields the protein CASSTSRNEQFF.

Many counts were recorded for this clonotype. The chain couples TRBV9 to TRBJ2-1; D not certain. Looked up from germline, CDR1 is SGDLS and CDR2 is YYNGEE. V lost 0 bases and J 12 bases, leaving 7 bases between the germline ends. The CDR3 has 11 amino acids. As DNA, the CDR3 is TGTGCCAGCAGCGTAGGGCAAAGGCAGTTCTTC. Translation: CASSVGQRQFF.

In its sample, this clonotype is medium-sized. The gene calls are TRBV9 and TRBJ2-1; the D is unclear. Trimming took off 4 bases at V and 10 bases at J, with 18 bases between the two ends. CDR1 is SGDLS and CDR2 is YYNGEE in the germline V gene. This CDR3 is 14 amino acids long. CDR3 protein: CASSSGTVFGEQFF. As DNA, the CDR3 is TGTGCCAGCAGCTCGGGCACAGTCTTCGGGGAGCAGTTCTTC.

This clonotype was observed at least ten times. The CDR3 coding sequence is TGTGCCAGCAGCGGTTCAGGCTCCTACAATGAGCAGTTCTTC. Translating gives CASSGSGSYNEQFF. The V call is TRBV9, the J call TRBJ2-1; no definite D call. Germline loops: CDR1 SGDLS, CDR2 YYNGEE. V was shortened by 3 bases and J by 0 bases, with 7 bases between the two germline ends. This CDR3 has 14 residues.

This clonotype was seen only a few times. V usage is TRBV9 and J usage is TRBJ1-2; D gene uncertain. In germline, CDR1 is SGDLS, CDR2 YYNGEE. Between the trimmed V and J ends, which lost 1 base and 3 bases, there was a span of 13 bases. The CDR3 is made up of 15 amino acids. The CDR3 coding sequence is TGTGCCAGCAGCGTATCCCCGACAAACTACTATGGCTACACCTTC. Amino acids: CASSVSPTNYYGYTF.

This clonotype appeared many times. V gene TRBV9 combines with J gene TRBJ1-2; D gene ambiguous. Deletions cut 0 bases from V and 4 bases from J, with 10 bases between. CDR3 length: 14 amino acids. Looked up from germline, CDR1 is SGDLS and CDR2 is YYNGEE. CDR3 in DNA: TGTGCCAGCAGCGTAGAGGACGGAGTCTATGGCTACACCTTC. It codes for CASSVEDGVYGYTF.

At least ten counts were recorded for this clonotype. The chain recombines TRBV9 with TRBJ2-3, with 8 bases lining up with TRBD1. With V trimmed by 0 bases and J by 0 bases, 3 bases remained unmatched. The CDR3 length is 16 residues. Germline lookup yields CDR1 SGDLS and CDR2 YYNGEE. Here the CDR3 DNA reads TGTGCCAGCAGCGTAGTTACAGGGGGTAGCACAGATACGCAGTATTTT. Its translation: CASSVVTGGSTDTQYF.

This clonotype was seen at least ten times. The chain uses TRBV9 and TRBJ2-2, with 10 nucleotides matching TRBD2. V lost 4 bases and J lost 0; bases outside the gene matches: 12. This CDR3 is built from 19 residues. Per the germline V gene, CDR1 is SGDLS and CDR2 is YYNGEE. The CDR3 nucleotides read TGTGCCAGCAGCCCCCTCCTTGCTAGCGGGAGCTCGAACACCGGGGAGCTGTTTTTT. Protein product: CASSPLLASGSSNTGELFF.

This clonotype occurred many times. The rearrangement joins TRBV9 to TRBJ2-3; 15 bases are shared with TRBD2. Per the germline V gene, CDR1 is SGDLS and CDR2 is YYNGEE. Germline trimming cut 2 bases from V and 0 bases from J; bases unmatched to any gene: 7. The CDR3 is made up of 19 amino acids. This CDR3 reads CASSVGLAGGRSSTDTQYF. CDR3 in DNA: TGTGCCAGCAGCGTGGGACTAGCGGGAGGCCGTTCTAGCACAGATACGCAGTATTTT.

This clonotype is classed as medium-sized. The chain combines TRBV27 with TRBJ2-5; tentatively, D is TRBD1 or TRBD2 (5 bases each). The CDR3 is 10 amino acids. The germline V gene encodes CDR1 MNHEY and CDR2 SMNVEV (reference sequence). CDR3 coding DNA: TGTGCACCGAGTGGGGGGACCCAGTACTTC. This sequence encodes CAPSGGTQYF.

This clonotype was counted at least ten times. The chain is built from TRBV9 and TRBJ2-3; 7 bases match TRBD2. This CDR3 spans 14 amino acids. The ends lost 4 bases at V and 6 bases at J; junction bases unmatched: 8. The germline V gene encodes CDR1 SGDLS and CDR2 YYNGEE. This CDR3 is CASSSRGMGDTQYF. The CDR3 region has the DNA TGTGCCAGCAGCTCGCGGGGGATGGGGGATACGCAGTATTTT.

The genes are TRBV9 and TRBJ2-5; D is perhaps TRBD1 (5 bases). Germline V gives CDR1 SGDLS, CDR2 YYNGEE. CDR3 length: 12 residues. V was cut by 3 bases and J by 5 bases, with 8 bases left in between. CDR3 loop: CASSEGRETQYF. The CDR3 DNA reads TGTGCCAGCAGCGAGGGGCGGGAGACCCAGTACTTC.

Ten or more counts support this clonotype. This chain links TRBV9 with TRBJ2-4; 16 bases fit TRBD2. V dropped 0 bases and J dropped 3; count of bases not matched to a gene: 9. CDR1 SGDLS and CDR2 YYNGEE come from the germline V gene. This CDR3 is 20 amino acids long. CDR3 region: CASSVEGGLAGGPGKNIQYF. The CDR3 DNA follows: TGTGCCAGCAGCGTAGAAGGGGGACTAGCGGGAGGGCCTGGCAAAAACATTCAGTACTTC.

This clonotype was seen at least ten times. This chain connects TRBV9 to TRBJ1-2; D is possibly TRBD1 (5 bases). V lost 4 bases, J lost 2 bases, and 12 bases lay in between. In germline, CDR1 is SGDLS, CDR2 YYNGEE. This CDR3 contains 14 residues. The CDR3 nucleotides are TGTGCCAGCAGCCCGACGGGGGACAACTATGGCTACACCTTC. This sequence encodes CASSPTGDNYGYTF.

This clonotype was seen many times. Since no conserved phenylalanine or tryptophan closes the CDR3, a read error is the likely cause. The DNA is omitted, as the CDR3 cannot be located on it reliably, and the CDR3 follows TCRdb's listing. The rearrangement uses TRBV21-1 and TRBJ2-7; the listed D gene, TRBD1, was not tested against the DNA. TRBV21-1 is termed a pseudogene. The CDR3 is 10 residues long, ends included. CDR3 loop: CASSKRDRED.

This clonotype has at least ten counts. The chain carries TRBV9 and TRBJ2-3; D is possibly TRBD1 (5 bases). This CDR3 comprises 17 residues. Germline V gene sequence: CDR1 SGDLS, CDR2 YYNGEE. Deletions cut 3 bases from V and 5 bases from J, with 22 bases between. The CDR3 reads CASSARRQTIMGDTQYF. The CDR3 coding sequence is TGTGCCAGCAGCGCCCGGAGACAGACAATCATGGGAGATACGCAGTATTTT.